The 2 T cell receptor beta chains presented below share a single source sample, sequenced in a study of HIV-infected patients and healthy controls. TCRdb recomputed calls from the 5' RACE reads with MiXCR, one row per CDR3 protein. The profile shows about 64,000 distinct CDR3 sequences, 15% to 20% of them singletons. The specimen was CD4+ T cells from blood. Receptor source: a human donor in good health.

The chain has TRBV11-2 and TRBJ2-3; D is ambiguous. Germline V CDR1 and CDR2: SGHAT, FQNNGV. The CDR3 is made up of 15 amino acids. V lost 3 bases and J 4 bases, leaving 14 bases between the germline ends. The CDR3 DNA reads as TGTGCCAGCAGCTTCGGGCTTGTGAGAGCAGATACGCAGTATTTT. It yields the protein CASSFGLVRADTQYF.

This clonotype was picked up a small number of times. The J gene is TRBJ2-7, the V gene TRBV29-1; TRBD1 is a possible D gene (6 bases). The CDR3 is made up of 11 amino acids. CDR1 is SQVTM and CDR2 is ANQGSEA in the germline V gene. With 5 bases removed from V and 5 bases from J, the gap between germline ends came to 10 bases. CDR3 protein: CSVQQGDEQYF. CDR3 sequence (DNA): TGCAGCGTTCAACAGGGAGACGAGCAGTACTTC.